This note documents a single TCR beta chain sequence. Which antigen it targets is not known. No much larger clonotype is one base removed from it; base qualities were not supplied. The CDR3 runs 13 amino acids, cysteine and phenylalanine included. The CDR3 DNA has 39 bases and is translated from base 1. Trimming removed 5 bases from V and 3 bases from J, leaving 10 bases between the germline ends. CDR1 SGHVS and CDR2 FNYEAQ were looked up in the germline V gene. To demonstrate the VDJtools post-analysis software, the study profiled TCR beta repertoires from the peripheral blood of around 13 young patients with multiple sclerosis. Multiple sclerosis patients were children and adolescents aged about 6 to 15 years. This record belongs to a study of post-analysis software for immune sequencing data (dated by TCRdb to the mid-2010s). General notes on the study: Recorded disease courses included relapsing-remitting, secondary progressive and progressive-relapsing multiple sclerosis, with some patients lacking subtype annotation. Patient repertoires were compared against 11 previously published healthy control repertoires from donors aged roughly 6 to 28 years. A subset of samples was prepared in parallel using single-end sample barcoding, then pooled and co-amplified after Illumina adapter ligation.

Summary of the overall study and its limitations: The control group was slightly older than the multiple sclerosis patient group. Strong co-clustering of samples prepared in the same batch was shown by direct clustering with F measure, prompting a batch-effect correction. Compared with controls, multiple sclerosis patients had significantly lower normalized Chao1 diversity, a finding suggesting substantial peripheral T-cell clonal expansion. Patients showed significantly higher frequencies than controls for several TRBV segments, among them TRBV5-6, TRBV5-1 and TRBV20-1.

Library generation was performed with PCR. These reads were obtained on an Illumina HiSeq 2500. To reduce PCR and sequencing biases, unique molecular identifiers were incorporated into the TCR beta cDNA libraries. Some 500,000 cDNA molecules were obtained per 1 to 10 million input T cells, so each molecule approximated one T cell. Patient libraries were prepared and sequenced with the same protocol used for the earlier healthy control dataset. Samples belonging to the same batch were prepared together, multiplexed and sequenced on a shared HiSeq lane. In the source study's methods: Raw barcoded reads were processed with MIGEC, and single-read molecular identifier groups were discarded before consensus assembly and CDR3 extraction. VDJtools was used for post-analysis of the clonotype tables, with diversity normalized by down-sampling every dataset to the smallest sample size. To correct batch-related cross-sample contamination, repertoire overlap clustering matched CDR3 amino acid sequences but not nucleotide sequences. TCRdb redid the processing of the public reads, applying fastp at Q25 and MiXCR, and retained in-frame beta chains. Identical CDR3 protein sequences are pooled into one entry, listed with their most common genes and DNA. The V and J calls, along with clone size, are taken from TCRdb and not from the paper's own processing. In this sample the table shows approximately 730,000 distinct CDR3 sequences, approximately 30% of which occur a single time. About 0.5% of the sample is taken by the ten largest.

The sequence came from a girl aged 5-17 years with multiple sclerosis. Sequenced input: blood. The V and J segments used are TRBV7-6 and TRBJ2-5; no D gene can be assigned with confidence. The CDR3 protein is CASSLGEEETQYF. The DNA reads TGTGCCAGCAGCCTAGGTGAGGAAGAGACCCAGTACTTC.